The rows below give T cell receptor beta chains drawn from one sample of a study of blood T cell repertoires in COVID-19. Libraries were prepared by immunoSEQ multiplex PCR; TCRdb keeps only in-frame clonotypes and omits some of them. Of roughly 390,000 clones listed, 70% to 90% are singletons. The sample consisted of peripheral blood. These receptors all stem from a woman aged 30 to 39 with COVID-19, enrolled during active disease. Both conserved end residues are trimmed from each CDR3.

j_gene | v_gene | CDR3aa
TRBJ1-1 | TRBV18 | ASLGTGIAEAF
TRBJ1-1 | TRBV5-1 | ASSLAGFGMNTEAF
TRBJ1-6 | TRBV3-1/TRBV3-2 | ASSQLGAGGRSPLH
TRBJ2-5 | TRBV7-2 | ASSPDRGRQETQY
TRBJ1-5 | TRBV19 | ASSTDRVGQPQH
TRBJ1-6 | TRBV5-1 | ASSPGGDNSPLH
TRBJ1-1 | TRBV2 | ASNIRGNTEAF
TRBJ2-7 | TRBV10-3 | AISVQGNYEQY
TRBJ2-7 | TRBV28 | ASSWTVSYEQY
TRBJ2-7 | TRBV30 | AWSLGRGSYEQY
TRBJ2-7 | TRBV4-1 | ASSQDILGTSGRAYEQY
TRBJ2-4 | TRBV1 | TSSQDWPPGGALRDIQY
TRBJ2-5 | TRBV24-1 | ATSATRRGRETQY
TRBJ2-3 | TRBV18 | ASSPRWTGGFDTQY
TRBJ2-2 | TRBV24-1 | ATGQGTGELF
TRBJ1-2 | TRBV10-1 | ASSEGTGYGYT
TRBJ2-7 | TRBV7-2 | ASSTSRDRGLYEQY
TRBJ1-3 | TRBV9 | ASSQRPGGNTIY
TRBJ2-4 | TRBV23-1 | ASSEQGAGNIQY
TRBJ2-3 | TRBV30 | AWSVRLAGTDTQY
TRBJ1-5 | TRBV2 | ASTASYNQPQH